These 17 T cell receptor beta chains came from one sample sequenced in a study of cytotoxic CD8 clonotypes in ibrutinib-treated CLL. The assay was immunoSEQ multiplex PCR, and TCRdb's table has in-frame clones only and misses some. The data show about 330,000 clones, roughly two thirds seen once. Sequenced here: PBMCs, sampled after 36 months of ibrutinib treatment. These receptor sequences come from a human donor with chronic lymphocytic leukemia.

The chain has TRBV18 and TRBJ2-1; 8 nucleotides align to TRBD2. V lost 0 bases and J lost 5; bases outside the gene matches: 3. Germline V gives CDR1 KGHSH, CDR2 LQKENI. The CDR3 is made up of 15 amino acids. The CDR3 sequence: CASSPPGSGDNEQFF. The DNA of the CDR3 is TGTGCCAGCTCACCACCAGGTAGCGGGGACAATGAGCAGTTCTTC.

The gene calls are TRBV19 and TRBJ2-7; D unresolved. This CDR3 has 13 residues. Germline CDR1 reads LNHDA; CDR2 reads SQIVND (reference sequence). Trimming stripped 3 bases from V and 7 bases from J, with 13 bases between. The CDR3 here is CASSMFQAEEQYF. The DNA for the CDR3 is TGTGCCAGTAGTATGTTTCAAGCCGAGGAGCAGTACTTC. The whole variable domain, remainder taken from reference TRBV19 and TRBJ2-7, is DGGITQSPKYLFRKEGQNVTLSCEQNLNHDAMYWYRQDPGQGLRLIYYSQIVNDFQKGDIAEGYSVSREKKESFPLTVTSAQKNPTAFYLCASSMFQAEEQYFGPGTRLTVT.

The table lists this clone with a few counts. The chain recombines TRBV6-6 with TRBJ1-2; D ambiguous. Per the germline V gene, CDR1 is MNHNY and CDR2 is SVGAGI (reference sequence). The V gene lost 1 base and the J gene lost 4 bases, with 10 bases spanning the gap. CDR3 length: 14 amino acids. Here the CDR3 reads CASSYLDSLYGYTF. DNA for the CDR3: TGTGCCAGCAGTTACTTGGATTCTCTCTATGGCTACACCTTC.

The sample holds a few counts of this clone. The chain has TRBV7-9 and TRBJ2-2; unclear D gene. Germline-derived CDR1 and CDR2 are SEHNR and FQNEAQ (reference sequence). The germline V and J ends were trimmed by 5 bases and 4 bases, with 8 bases remaining between them. CDR3 length: 13 residues. The CDR3 sequence is CASSQGFTGELFF. The DNA of the CDR3 is TGTGCCAGCAGCCAAGGGTTCACCGGGGAGCTGTTTTTT.

This chain uses TRBV19 with TRBJ2-2; a weak D match, TRBD2 (5 bases). V lost 6 bases to trimming and J lost 0 bases, with 17 bases between them. The germline V gene encodes CDR1 LNHDA and CDR2 SQIVND (reference sequence). The CDR3 spans 17 residues. For the CDR3, the DNA is TGTGCCAGTAGGCCCGGAGAGGGCTACGCGAACACCGGGGAGCTGTTTTTT. This sequence encodes CASRPGEGYANTGELFF.

The genes are TRBV5-6 and TRBJ1-2; 12 nucleotides line up with TRBD1. Germline loops: CDR1 SGHDT, CDR2 YYEEEE. V gave up 0 bases and J gave up 4 bases; unmatched junction bases: 13. This CDR3 has 19 amino acids. CDR3 sequence reads: CASSLVIGTGGSPLYGYTF. In DNA form, the CDR3 reads TGTGCCAGCAGCTTGGTGATCGGGACAGGGGGCTCCCCACTCTATGGCTACACCTTC.

This clone was counted between two and nine times. The V call is TRBV4-1, the J call TRBJ2-1; the D gene is possibly TRBD2 (5 bases). The ends were cut back, 0 bases at V and 3 bases at J, with 12 bases in the middle. The CDR3 covers 16 residues. Germline V gives CDR1 MGHRA, CDR2 YSYEKL. As DNA, the CDR3 is TGCGCCAGCAGCCAAGATTGGGCTAGCCTCTACAATGAGCAGTTCTTC. Translated, it gives CASSQDWASLYNEQFF.

The genes are TRBV5-1 and TRBJ1-6; the D is unclear. The CDR3 contains 13 residues. Germline-derived CDR1 and CDR2 are SGHRS and YFSETQ. V lost 8 bases and J lost 6, with 12 bases in between. The CDR3 nucleotides read TGCGCCAGTTCAAGAGACCCTAATTCACCCCTCCACTTT. Translating gives CASSRDPNSPLHF.

The chain recombines TRBV29-1 with TRBJ2-7; TRBD1 is a possible D gene (6 bases). This CDR3 spans 15 amino acids. With 0 bases removed from V and 6 bases from J, the gap between germline ends came to 18 bases. Germline V gene data show CDR1 as SQVTM and CDR2 as ANQGSEA. CDR3: CSVEDLGGRSSEQYF. CDR3 bases: TGCAGCGTTGAAGATCTTGGGGGCAGGTCTAGCGAGCAGTACTTC.

This chain joins TRBV9 and TRBJ2-3; the D call may be TRBD1 or TRBD2 (5 bases each). With 1 base removed from V and 5 bases from J, the gap between germline ends came to 17 bases. Germline V lookup: CDR1 SGDLS, CDR2 YYNGEE. This CDR3 contains 16 residues. DNA for the CDR3: TGTGCCAGCAGCGTATCTCAGGGTTGGGGAGTAGATACGCAGTATTTT. Protein sequence: CASSVSQGWGVDTQYF.

A few counts support this clone. This chain uses TRBV5-1 with TRBJ2-7, with D possibly being TRBD1 or TRBD2 (6 bases each). Germline CDR1 SGHRS, CDR2 YFSETQ. V lost 5 bases to trimming and J lost 2 bases, with 14 bases between them. This CDR3 has 14 amino acids. In DNA form, the CDR3 reads TGCGCCAGCAGTGTCGGGGGCCTCCCCTACGAGCAGTACTTC. It is translated as CASSVGGLPYEQYF.

The chain joins TRBV10-3 to TRBJ1-2; D gene ambiguous. CDR1 and CDR2 from the germline V gene are ENHRY and SYGVKD. V lost 9 bases and J 4 bases, leaving 9 bases between the germline ends. The CDR3 has 11 residues. CDR3 nucleotides: TGTGCCATTTACGACGGCTATGGCTACACCTTC. Its translation: CAIYDGYGYTF.

The chain combines TRBV7-6 with TRBJ1-1; the match to TRBD1 covers 7 bases. The V segment lost 5 bases and the J segment 5 bases; nucleotides outside the gene matches: 8. The V gene's germline CDR1 is SGHVS and CDR2 FNYEAQ. This CDR3 has 14 residues. In DNA, the CDR3 is TGTGCCAGCAGCAGACAGGGCGATTTTACTGAAGCTTTCTTT. Translated, it gives CASSRQGDFTEAFF.

V usage is TRBV7-3 and J usage is TRBJ2-2, with D unclear. The CDR3 contains 13 residues. The V end was cut by 6 bases, the J end by 0 bases, with 5 bases between. Germline V gives CDR1 SGHTA, CDR2 FQGTGA. The CDR3 DNA reads TGTGCCAGCAGACTCGCGAACACCGGGGAGCTGTTTTTT. This sequence encodes CASRLANTGELFF.

This CDR3 is CASSYGTGVTEAFF. The CDR3 nucleotides are TGTGCCAGCAGTTACGGCACAGGGGTCACTGAAGCTTTCTTT. The chain couples TRBV6-5 to TRBJ1-1; 7 nucleotides agree with TRBD1. Germline loops: CDR1 MNHEY, CDR2 SVGAGI. The CDR3 extends over 14 amino acids. V lost 2 bases, J lost 4 bases, and 4 bases stayed unmatched.

This clone was picked up a small number of times. The J gene is TRBJ1-2, the V gene TRBV7-2; D gene uncertain. Between the trimmed V and J ends, which lost 5 bases and 0 bases, there was a span of 4 bases. The CDR3 has 12 residues. CDR1 is SGHTA, CDR2 FQGNSA, per germline. CDR3 DNA sequence: TGTGCCAGCAGCCGGGCTAACTATGGCTACACCTTC. Translating it yields CASSRANYGYTF.

This chain links TRBV29-1 with TRBJ2-2; D gene unclear. The CDR3 sequence is 13 residues long. Per germline, CDR1 SQVTM and CDR2 ANQGSEA. V lost 3 bases to trimming and J lost 2 bases, with 7 bases between them. The CDR3 loop reads CSVDLHNTGELFF. CDR3 nucleotide sequence: TGCAGCGTTGATCTTCATAACACCGGGGAGCTGTTTTTT.